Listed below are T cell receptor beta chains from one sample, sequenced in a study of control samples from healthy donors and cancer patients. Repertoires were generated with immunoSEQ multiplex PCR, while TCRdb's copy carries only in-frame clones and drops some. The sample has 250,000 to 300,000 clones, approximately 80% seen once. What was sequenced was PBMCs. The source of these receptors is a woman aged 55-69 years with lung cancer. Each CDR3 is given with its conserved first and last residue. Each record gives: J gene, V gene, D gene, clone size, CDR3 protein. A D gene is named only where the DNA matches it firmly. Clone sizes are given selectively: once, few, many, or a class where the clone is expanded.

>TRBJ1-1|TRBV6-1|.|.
CASSEHRDTEAFF
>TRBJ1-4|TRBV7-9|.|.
CASTGGAGDEKLFF
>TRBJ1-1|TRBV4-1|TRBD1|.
CASSQQTRDRGTEAFF
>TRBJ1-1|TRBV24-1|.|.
CATSDRQGYEAFF
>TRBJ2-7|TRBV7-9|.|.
CASSSDLRTDEQYF
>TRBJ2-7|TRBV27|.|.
CASSQTGFYEQYF
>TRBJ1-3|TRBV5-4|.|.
CASSLQGNKPSGNTIYF
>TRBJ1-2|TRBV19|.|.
CASSWNLDSYGYTF
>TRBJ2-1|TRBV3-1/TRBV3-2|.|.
CASTSSGAIEQFF
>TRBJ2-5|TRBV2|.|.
CASSEAPVGVAETQYF
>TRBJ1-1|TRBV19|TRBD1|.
CASSMGRGRNTEAFF
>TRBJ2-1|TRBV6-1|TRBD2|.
CASSEIAGAGEQFF
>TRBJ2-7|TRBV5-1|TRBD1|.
CASSAGQGIYEQYF
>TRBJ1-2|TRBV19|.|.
CASSTGSGAGYTF
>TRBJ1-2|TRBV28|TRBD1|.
CASRQGQGTSGYTF
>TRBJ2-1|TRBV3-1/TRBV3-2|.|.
CASSPRGGSNEQFF
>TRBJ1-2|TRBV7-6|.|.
CASSLVEGMGYGYTF
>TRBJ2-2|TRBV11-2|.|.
CASRPSTGELFF
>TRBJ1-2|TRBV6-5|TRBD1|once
CASGQDRGYGYTF
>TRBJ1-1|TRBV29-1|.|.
CSVEESEGREAFF
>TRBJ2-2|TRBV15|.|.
CATSRGRDIRTGELFF
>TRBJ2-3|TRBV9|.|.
CASSVAQGNWNTQYF
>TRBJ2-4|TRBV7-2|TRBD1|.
CASSWNRGTDIQYF
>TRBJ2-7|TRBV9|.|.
CASSVVQGEQYF
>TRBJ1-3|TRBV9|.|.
CASSVEGGTIYF
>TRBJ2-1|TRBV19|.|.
CASSMRGGANEQFF
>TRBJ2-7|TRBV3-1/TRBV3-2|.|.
CASSQGYEQYF
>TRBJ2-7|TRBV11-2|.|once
CASGPTRDPRPYEQYF
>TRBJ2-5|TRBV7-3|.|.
CASSLTSGAQETQYF
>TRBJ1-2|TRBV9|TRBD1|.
CASSRDSNYGYTF
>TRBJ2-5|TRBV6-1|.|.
CASSDPTPGGAGIRETQYF
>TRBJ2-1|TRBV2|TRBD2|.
CASRLAGVPGDEQFF
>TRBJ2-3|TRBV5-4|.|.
CASSLGGIDTQYF
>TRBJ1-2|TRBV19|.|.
CASSLDHTNYGYTF
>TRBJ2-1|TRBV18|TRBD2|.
CASSPGLADFNEQFF
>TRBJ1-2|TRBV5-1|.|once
CASSPVGADYGYTF
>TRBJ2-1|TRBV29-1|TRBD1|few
CSVGPRQGNEQFF
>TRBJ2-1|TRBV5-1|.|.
CASSLGPSDYNEQFF
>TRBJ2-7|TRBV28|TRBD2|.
CASSGLAGGGYEQYF
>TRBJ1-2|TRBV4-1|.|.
CASSQATGYGGYTF